Below, 24 T cell receptor beta chains from the same sample are listed, as sequenced in a study of graft-versus-host responses after intestinal transplantation. Here immunoSEQ multiplex PCR was the method, and the copy in TCRdb shows in-frame clones only, minus some. The sample includes about 86,000 clones, roughly 90% of them seen just once. No antigen has been identified for these receptors. The sequenced sample was unstimulated CD4+ T cells sorted from spleen or lymph node cells, obtained before transplant. The receptors stem from a human donor who was the organ donor for an intestinal transplant.

This CDR3 reads CASSLLAGAYNEQFF. The CDR3 nucleotides read TGTGCCAGCAGTCTTCTAGCGGGGGCCTACAATGAGCAGTTCTTC. The genes are TRBV2 and TRBJ2-1, with 10 bases identical to TRBD2. Germline CDR1 SNHLY, CDR2 FYNNEI. This CDR3 spans 15 amino acids. Trimming took 5 bases from V and 2 from J; bases not matched to a gene: 3.

This clone was seen more than once but under ten times. V and J are TRBV27 and TRBJ1-6, with D hard to call. The CDR3 runs 18 residues. Per germline, CDR1 MNHEY and CDR2 SMNVEV (reference sequence). Trimming stripped 0 bases from V and 7 bases from J, with 19 bases between. The CDR3 DNA sequence: TGTGCCAGCAGTTTATCGGGAAGGAGGCGAGGGAGGAATTCACCCCTCCACTTT. Protein product: CASSLSGRRRGRNSPLHF.

This clone was counted a few times. The chain uses TRBV6-5 and TRBJ2-3; TRBD1 agrees at 7 bases. J was trimmed by 5 bases and V by 2 bases; bases with no gene match: 4. CDR1 and CDR2 from the germline V gene are MNHEY and SVGAGI. This CDR3 has 14 amino acids. The CDR3 coding sequence is TGTGCCAGCAGTTACAGGGGGCGCATAGATACGCAGTATTTT. Its translation is CASSYRGRIDTQYF.

As DNA, the CDR3 is TGCAGTGCCTCCGCTAGATACGAGCAGTACTTC. Its protein is CSASARYEQYF. The chain is built from TRBV20-1 and TRBJ2-7; D is ambiguous. The V gene's germline CDR1 is DFQATT and CDR2 SNEGSKA (reference sequence). Between the trimmed V and J ends, which lost 6 bases and 4 bases, there was a span of 10 bases. The CDR3 totals 11 residues.

V and J are TRBV7-2 and TRBJ2-2, with D possibly matching TRBD1 (5 bases). Trimming left V 2 bases short and J 1 base short, with 11 bases between. Germline CDR1 SGHTA, CDR2 FQGNSA. CDR3 length: 16 residues. This chain's CDR3 is CASSLSAGLNTGELFF. The CDR3 nucleotides read TGTGCCAGCAGCTTATCCGCAGGGTTGAACACCGGGGAGCTGTTTTTT.

The V and J genes are TRBV2 and TRBJ2-3, with TRBD2 as a possible D gene (6 bases). Germline V gives CDR1 SNHLY, CDR2 FYNNEI. Trimming took off 8 bases at V and 9 bases at J, with 15 bases between the two ends. The CDR3 loop spans 12 amino acids. CDR3 protein: CASRERPITQYF. CDR3 nucleotides: TGTGCCAGCCGGGAGAGACCGATAACGCAGTATTTT.

The chain is built from TRBV6-5 and TRBJ2-1; perhaps TRBD2 as D (6 bases). CDR1 and CDR2 from the germline V gene are MNHEY and SVGAGI. Trimming stripped 6 bases from V and 5 bases from J, with 14 bases between. The CDR3 has 14 amino acids. The DNA for the CDR3 is TGTGCCAGCAGGCGGAACCGGGGGAACAATGAGCAGTTCTTC. Amino acid sequence: CASRRNRGNNEQFF.

The V and J genes are TRBV6-5 and TRBJ2-1; 9 bases match TRBD1. The CDR3 consists of 15 residues. The V gene end was trimmed by 5 bases and the J gene end by 4 bases; junction bases not matched to a gene: 6. The V gene's germline CDR1 is MNHEY and CDR2 SVGAGI. In nucleotides, the CDR3 is TGTGCCAGCAGTGGGCGGGACAGGGCTTACAATGAGCAGTTCTTC. Encoded protein: CASSGRDRAYNEQFF.

The chain uses TRBV10-3 and TRBJ2-3, with a tentative D call TRBD2 (6 bases). Germline CDR1 reads ENHRY; CDR2 reads SYGVKD. V was clipped by 5 bases and J by 5 bases, with 26 bases between them. The CDR3 is made up of 18 amino acids. This CDR3 is CAISSAGGSGGGRDTQYF. The CDR3 DNA reads as TGTGCCATCAGTTCCGCCGGCGGATCTGGGGGAGGAAGAGATACGCAGTATTTT.

The chain employs TRBV29-1 and TRBJ2-5, with D perhaps matching TRBD1 (6 bases). Germline CDR1 and CDR2: SQVTM and ANQGSEA. V was shortened by 6 bases and J by 2 bases, with 7 bases between the two germline ends. This CDR3 has 11 residues. Here the CDR3 DNA reads TGCAGCGTGACAGGTCAAGAGACCCAGTACTTC. Amino acids: CSVTGQETQYF.

The V call is TRBV6-1, the J call TRBJ1-1; 7 nucleotides align to TRBD1. Losses at the gene ends were 6 bases for V and 8 bases for J; bases not matched to a gene: 9. This CDR3 has 13 residues. The germline gives CDR1 MNHNS, CDR2 SASEGT. The CDR3 sequence is CASSLIRQGEAFF. CDR3 coding DNA: TGTGCCAGCAGCCTAATAAGACAGGGAGAAGCTTTCTTT.

V and J are TRBV4-3 and TRBJ2-1; D is unclear. Per the germline V gene, CDR1 is LGHNA and CDR2 is YSLEER. This CDR3 comprises 19 residues. V lost 0 bases and J 0 bases, leaving 18 bases between the germline ends. The CDR3 region is CASSQDRDWATSSYNEQFF. CDR3 coding DNA: TGCGCCAGCAGCCAAGATCGAGATTGGGCGACCAGCTCCTACAATGAGCAGTTCTTC.

This chain uses TRBV6-7 with TRBJ2-3, with TRBD2 identical over 12 bases. TRBV6-7 carries the ORF label, with uncertain function. Trimming at V came to 6 bases and at J to 5 bases, leaving 9 bases not matched to a gene. The CDR3 spans 16 residues. CDR3 nucleotides: TGTGCCAGCAGCCCCAGACTAGCGGGGGTTGAAGATACGCAGTATTTT. It yields the protein CASSPRLAGVEDTQYF.

The chain recombines TRBV9 with TRBJ2-2; 7 nucleotides agree with TRBD2. This CDR3 comprises 16 residues. Germline CDR1 is SGDLS and CDR2 is YYNGEE. V lost 3 bases, J lost 1 base, and 6 bases stayed unmatched. The CDR3 spells CASSERGLLNTGELFF. For the CDR3, the DNA is TGTGCCAGCAGCGAGAGGGGACTATTGAACACCGGGGAGCTGTTTTTT.

The rearrangement joins TRBV20-1 to TRBJ2-7; D gene ambiguous. Germline V CDR1 and CDR2: DFQATT, SNEGSKA (reference sequence). V was shortened by 3 bases and J by 7 bases, with 10 bases between the two germline ends. The CDR3 length is 11 residues. The CDR3 bases are TGCAGTGCTAGCGGAGTTTTAGAGCAGTACTTC. This encodes CSASGVLEQYF.

The chain employs TRBV25-1 and TRBJ2-4, with TRBD1 as a possible D gene (5 bases). Trimming cost V 1 base and J 2 bases, with 12 bases left between them. The CDR3 covers 16 residues. The germline gives CDR1 MGHDK, CDR2 SYGVNS. The chain's CDR3 is CASSEFSKGSKNIQYF. The CDR3 DNA reads TGTGCCAGCAGTGAATTCAGTAAGGGGTCCAAAAACATTCAGTACTTC.

This clone was seen more than once but under ten times. The chain couples TRBV6-5 to TRBJ2-1, with a weak D call TRBD2 (5 bases). With 6 bases removed from V and 5 bases from J, the gap between germline ends came to 14 bases. Germline V lookup: CDR1 MNHEY, CDR2 SVGAGI. There are 14 residues in the CDR3. The CDR3 nucleotides read TGTGCCAGCAGGAGAGGTAGCGATAACAATGAGCAGTTCTTC. As protein: CASRRGSDNNEQFF.

The V gene is TRBV19, the J gene TRBJ2-7; TRBD1 agrees at 9 bases. V lost 6 bases, J lost 9 bases, and 18 bases stayed unmatched. Germline CDR1 LNHDA, CDR2 SQIVND (reference sequence). The CDR3 runs 16 residues. CDR3 in amino acids: CASSPPGGTGRTGQYF. The CDR3, as DNA: TGTGCCAGTAGCCCCCCTGGGGGGACAGGGCGTACGGGGCAGTACTTC.

The rearrangement links TRBV4-1 to TRBJ2-1; TRBD1 agrees at 7 bases. The CDR3 extends over 15 amino acids. Germline CDR1 reads MGHRA; CDR2 reads YSYEKL. V trimming: 1 base; J trimming: 10 bases; junction bases outside the gene matches: 10. The CDR3 reads CASSQAWGQPREQFF. The DNA of the CDR3 is TGCGCCAGCAGCCAAGCGTGGGGACAGCCCCGCGAGCAGTTCTTC.

This clone has only a few counts. This chain joins TRBV27 and TRBJ2-3, with 8 nucleotides matching TRBD2. Germline assignment: CDR1 MNHEY and CDR2 SMNVEV (reference sequence). The CDR3 spans 15 residues. V was pared by 3 bases and J by 0 bases, with 2 bases of the junction left unmatched. The CDR3 spells CASSFERGSTDTQYF. In DNA form, the CDR3 reads TGTGCCAGCAGTTTCGAGCGGGGGAGCACAGATACGCAGTATTTT.

The rearrangement uses TRBV6-6 and TRBJ2-5, with 16 positions matching TRBD2. The CDR3 extends over 16 amino acids. Looked up from germline, CDR1 is MNHNY and CDR2 is SVGAGI (reference sequence). V lost 4 bases and J lost 5; bases outside the gene matches: 4. The CDR3: CASSSGGLAGGETQYF. The CDR3, as DNA: TGTGCCAGCAGTTCGGGGGGACTAGCGGGGGGGGAGACCCAGTACTTC.

The chain has TRBV5-8 and TRBJ2-1, with 14 positions matching TRBD2. Per the germline V gene, CDR1 is SGHTS and CDR2 is YDEGEE. V dropped 4 bases and J dropped 13; count of bases not matched to a gene: 16. This CDR3 region has 17 residues. In DNA form, the CDR3 reads TGTGCCAGCAGCCAGGGACTAGCGGGGGTCCACTACGGTCGTCAGTTCTTC. It translates to CASSQGLAGVHYGRQFF.

The chain links TRBV5-5 to TRBJ2-1, with D tentatively TRBD1 (5 bases). The CDR3 contains 14 residues. Trimming removed 1 base from V and 6 bases from J, with 11 bases in between. CDR1 is SGHKS and CDR2 is YYEKEE in the germline V gene (reference sequence). This CDR3 reads CASSLWQGTNEQFF. The DNA of the CDR3 is TGTGCCAGCAGCTTGTGGCAGGGAACCAATGAGCAGTTCTTC.

The CDR3 loop is CASSSGQDYGELFF. CDR3 DNA: TGTGCCAGCAGTTCGGGACAGGATTACGGGGAGCTGTTTTTT. This chain uses TRBV28 with TRBJ2-2, with TRBD1 identical over 8 bases. J lost 7 bases, V lost 4 bases, and 5 bases had no gene match. The CDR3 sequence is 14 residues long. Germline V gene lookup returns CDR1 MDHEN and CDR2 SYDVKM.